A single sample is the source of the 12 T cell receptor beta chains below, sequenced in a study of response to subunit inactivated influenza vaccine. TCRdb re-called the RT-PCR reads through MiXCR, storing one row per CDR3 protein. Of about 310,000 distinct CDR3 sequences in the sample, approximately 20% were seen once. Material: PBMCs from blood, obtained 21 months after vaccination. The receptors were gathered from a man in his fifties or sixties who received an inactivated influenza vaccine.

The chain links TRBV20-1 to TRBJ2-2, with D possibly TRBD2 on 7 matching bases. The CDR3 length is 13 residues. The ends were cut back, 4 bases at V and 6 bases at J, with 12 bases in the middle. Germline loops: CDR1 DFQATT, CDR2 SNEGSKA (reference sequence). CDR3 residues: CSAKKGGAGELFF. The CDR3 DNA sequence: TGCAGTGCTAAGAAAGGGGGGGCCGGGGAGCTGTTTTTT.

The CDR3 here is CASSLVGSQVVYEQYF. The CDR3 DNA reads TGTGCCAGCAGCTTAGTTGGTTCGCAGGTGGTCTACGAGCAGTACTTC. V usage is TRBV7-2 and J usage is TRBJ2-7; D uncertain. CDR3 length: 16 residues. Germline assignment: CDR1 SGHTA and CDR2 FQGNSA. Trimming removed 1 base from V and 3 bases from J, with 16 bases in between.

The CDR3 loop reads CATSSTTSGWNTDTQYF. In DNA, the CDR3 is TGTGCCACCAGCAGCACCACTAGCGGTTGGAACACAGATACGCAGTATTTT. The chain recombines TRBV15 with TRBJ2-3, with 8 bases identical to TRBD2. V lost 3 bases, J lost 2 bases, and 10 bases stayed unmatched. Germline V gene lookup returns CDR1 LNHNV and CDR2 YYDKDF (reference sequence). The length of the CDR3 is 17 residues.

The V gene is TRBV3-1, the J gene TRBJ2-7; 11 nucleotides agree with TRBD2. CDR3 length: 19 amino acids. Looked up from germline, CDR1 is LGHDT and CDR2 is YNNKEL (reference sequence). The V and J ends lost 0 bases and 2 bases, in that order; junction bases with no gene match: 12. Written as DNA, the CDR3 is TGTGCCAGCAGCCAAGATCCTCGGGCTAGCGGGAGGTCGACCTACGAGCAGTACTTC. Its protein is CASSQDPRASGRSTYEQYF.

This clonotype has just a few counts. The CDR3 reads CASSQDPGTFENEQFF. CDR3 nucleotides: TGCGCCAGCAGCCAAGATCCGGGTACGTTCGAAAATGAGCAGTTCTTC. The rearrangement uses TRBV4-3 and TRBJ2-1; no clear D gene. V lost 0 bases, J lost 7 bases, and 16 bases lay in between. The CDR3 consists of 16 residues. Per germline, CDR1 LGHNA and CDR2 YSLEER.

This clonotype was detected a few times. The chain recombines TRBV5-1 with TRBJ2-7; maybe TRBD1 (5 bases). The germline CDR1 and CDR2 sequences are SGHRS and YFSETQ. Trimming cost V 7 bases and J 3 bases, with 14 bases left between them. The CDR3 contains 13 residues. The CDR3 DNA is TGCGCCAGCGGTTTTGGTCAGGGCTACGAGCAGTACTTC. This gives the protein CASGFGQGYEQYF.

The J gene is TRBJ1-5, the V gene TRBV20-1; D unresolved. The CDR3 consists of 15 residues. The germline V gene encodes CDR1 DFQATT and CDR2 SNEGSKA (reference sequence). The V end lost 3 bases, the J end lost 0 bases, and 12 bases lay between the germline ends. The CDR3 DNA reads as TGCAGTGCTAGGAAGGGAACGTATAGCAATCAGCCCCAGCATTTT. Translating it yields CSARKGTYSNQPQHF.

The chain is built from TRBV4-3 and TRBJ2-1; D is undetermined. Germline lookup yields CDR1 LGHNA and CDR2 YSLEER. This CDR3 is built from 15 residues. The V end was cut by 1 base, the J end by 0 bases, with 7 bases between. The CDR3 sequence is CASSQAQSSYNEQFF. The CDR3 DNA sequence: TGCGCCAGCAGCCAAGCCCAGAGCTCCTACAATGAGCAGTTCTTC.

This clonotype was observed a handful of times. The chain joins TRBV20-1 to TRBJ1-1; 8 nucleotides agree with TRBD1. This CDR3 has 14 amino acids. Germline trimming cut 5 bases from V and 4 bases from J; bases unmatched to any gene: 9. Germline values: CDR1 DFQATT, CDR2 SNEGSKA (reference sequence). CDR3: CSAPVSGGFTEAFF. The CDR3 DNA reads TGCAGTGCTCCCGTTTCAGGGGGCTTCACTGAAGCTTTCTTT.

This chain joins TRBV7-9 and TRBJ2-1; no definite D call. Trimming removed 5 bases at V and 5 bases at J, with 16 bases between. The length of the CDR3 is 15 residues. CDR1 and CDR2 from the germline V gene are SEHNR and FQNEAQ (reference sequence). The CDR3 coding sequence is TGTGCCAGCAGCAGACAATTCACGCCGGACAATGAGCAGTTCTTC. Translated: CASSRQFTPDNEQFF. Full variable domain (missing parts from reference TRBV7-9 and TRBJ2-1): DTGVSQNPRHKITKRGQNVTFRCDPISEHNRLYWYRQTLGQGPEFLTYFQNEAQLEKSRLLSDRFSAERPKGSFSTLEIQRTEQGDSAMYLCASSRQFTPDNEQFFGPGTRLTVL.

The chain combines TRBV7-9 with TRBJ1-1, with D possibly matching TRBD1 (5 bases). CDR3 length: 14 residues. CDR1 SEHNR and CDR2 FQNEAQ come from the germline V gene (reference sequence). Trimming left V 6 bases short and J 4 bases short, with 15 bases between. CDR3 loop: CASSSPERGTEAFF. Written as DNA, the CDR3 is TGTGCCAGCAGTTCCCCTGAGAGGGGCACTGAAGCTTTCTTT.

In this sample, this clonotype turned up once. This chain connects TRBV18 to TRBJ1-4; a weak D match, TRBD1 (5 bases). This CDR3 contains 17 residues. CDR1 is KGHSH, CDR2 LQKENI, per germline. Trimming pared 3 bases from V and 4 bases from J, leaving 18 bases between. The CDR3 DNA follows: TGTGCCAGCTCACCCTTTACCGGGACTGGAGGTAATGAAAAACTGTTTTTT. Protein sequence: CASSPFTGTGGNEKLFF.